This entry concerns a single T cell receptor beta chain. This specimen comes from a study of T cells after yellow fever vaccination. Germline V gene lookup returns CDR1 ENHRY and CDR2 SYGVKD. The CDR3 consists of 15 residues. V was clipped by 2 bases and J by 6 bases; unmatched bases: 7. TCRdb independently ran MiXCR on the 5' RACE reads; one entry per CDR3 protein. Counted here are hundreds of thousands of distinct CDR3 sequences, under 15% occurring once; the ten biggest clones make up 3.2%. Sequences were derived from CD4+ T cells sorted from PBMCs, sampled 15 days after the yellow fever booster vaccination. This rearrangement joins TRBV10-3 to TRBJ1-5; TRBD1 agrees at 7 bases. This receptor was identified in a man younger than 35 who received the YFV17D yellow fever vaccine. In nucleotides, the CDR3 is TGTGCCATCAGTGAGAACAGACAGGGACGTCAGCCCCAGCATTTT. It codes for CAISENRQGRQPQHF.